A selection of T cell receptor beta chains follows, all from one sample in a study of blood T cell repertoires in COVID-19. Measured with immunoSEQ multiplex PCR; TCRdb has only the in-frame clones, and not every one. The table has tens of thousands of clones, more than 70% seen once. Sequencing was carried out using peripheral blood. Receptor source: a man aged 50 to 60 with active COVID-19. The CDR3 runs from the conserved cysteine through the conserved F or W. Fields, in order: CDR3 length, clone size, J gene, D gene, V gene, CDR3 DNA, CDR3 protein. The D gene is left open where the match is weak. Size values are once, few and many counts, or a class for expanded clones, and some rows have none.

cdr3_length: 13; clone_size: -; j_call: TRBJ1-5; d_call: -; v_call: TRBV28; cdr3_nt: TGTGCCAGCAGCTTCTCGGGAAATCAGCCCCAGCATTTT; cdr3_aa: CASSFSGNQPQHF
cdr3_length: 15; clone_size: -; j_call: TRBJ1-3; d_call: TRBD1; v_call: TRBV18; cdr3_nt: TGTGCCAGCTCTCGGACAGGTAGCTCTGGAAACACCATATATTTT; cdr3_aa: CASSRTGSSGNTIYF
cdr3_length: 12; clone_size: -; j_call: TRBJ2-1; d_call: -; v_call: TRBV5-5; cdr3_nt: TGTGCCAGCACCAAAGAGTGGACTACGCAGTTCTTC; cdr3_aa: CASTKEWTTQFF
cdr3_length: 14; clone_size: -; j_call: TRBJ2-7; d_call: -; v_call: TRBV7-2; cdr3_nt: TGTGCCAGCAGCCCTTTTATCGGGAACTACGAGCAGTACTTC; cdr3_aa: CASSPFIGNYEQYF
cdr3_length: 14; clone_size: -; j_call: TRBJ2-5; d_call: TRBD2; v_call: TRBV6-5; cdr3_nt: TGTGCCAGCAGTCTAGCGGGGGGACAAGAGACCCAGTACTTC; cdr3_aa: CASSLAGGQETQYF
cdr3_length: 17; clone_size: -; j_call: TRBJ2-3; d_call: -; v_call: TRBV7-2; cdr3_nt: TGTGCCAGCAGCTTCCCTAAGCGGGTGACTAGCACAGATACGCAGTATTTT; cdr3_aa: CASSFPKRVTSTDTQYF
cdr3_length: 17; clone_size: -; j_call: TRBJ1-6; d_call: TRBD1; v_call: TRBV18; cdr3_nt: TGTGCCAGCTCACCACGTAGGACAGGGGACAATAATTCACCCCTCCACTTT; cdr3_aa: CASSPRRTGDNNSPLHF
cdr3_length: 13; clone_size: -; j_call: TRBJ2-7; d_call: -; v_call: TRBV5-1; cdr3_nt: TGCGCCAGCAGCTTGGAGGGACTCGGCGAGCAGTACTTC; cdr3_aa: CASSLEGLGEQYF
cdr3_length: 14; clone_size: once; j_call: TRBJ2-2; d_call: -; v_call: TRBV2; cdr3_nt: TGTGCCAGCAAAGAGGTTTCGAACACCGGGGAGCTGTTTTTT; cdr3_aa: CASKEVSNTGELFF
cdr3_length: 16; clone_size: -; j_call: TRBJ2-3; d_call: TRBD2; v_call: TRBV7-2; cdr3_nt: TGTGCCAGCAGCTTAATGCGCGGGGGGGGGTCAGATACGCAGTATTTT; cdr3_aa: CASSLMRGGGSDTQYF
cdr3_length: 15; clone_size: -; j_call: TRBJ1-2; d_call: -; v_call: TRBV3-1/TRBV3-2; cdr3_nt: TGTGCCAGCAGCCAAGCGGAGGCGTTGGGATATGGCTACACCTTC; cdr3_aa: CASSQAEALGYGYTF
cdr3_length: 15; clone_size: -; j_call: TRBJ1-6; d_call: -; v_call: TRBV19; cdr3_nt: TGTGCCAGTAGTATAAACTCCTTTAATGATTCACCCCTCCACTTT; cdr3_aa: CASSINSFNDSPLHF
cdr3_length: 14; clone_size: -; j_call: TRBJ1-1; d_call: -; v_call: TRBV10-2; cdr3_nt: TGCGCCAGCAGAGTTGCAGAACCGAACACTGAAGCTTTCTTT; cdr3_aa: CASRVAEPNTEAFF
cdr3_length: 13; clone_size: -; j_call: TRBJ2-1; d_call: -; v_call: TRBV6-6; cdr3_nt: TGTGCCAGCAGCCCACTATCAGAGGCTGAGCAGTTCTTC; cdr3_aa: CASSPLSEAEQFF
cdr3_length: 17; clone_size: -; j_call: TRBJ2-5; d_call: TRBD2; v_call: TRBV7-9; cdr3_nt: TGTGCCAGCAGCCTACCGGGACTAGGTCGAGGGCAAGAGACCCAGTACTTC; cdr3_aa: CASSLPGLGRGQETQYF
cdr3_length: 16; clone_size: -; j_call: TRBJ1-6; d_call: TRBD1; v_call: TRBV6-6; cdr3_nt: TGTGCCAGCAGTTACACGCCCGGACAGGGCGATTCACCCCTCCACTTT; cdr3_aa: CASSYTPGQGDSPLHF